The rows below give T cell receptor beta chains drawn from one sample of a study of blood T cell repertoires in COVID-19. Sequencing used immunoSEQ multiplex PCR; TCRdb keeps in-frame clones, though not all of them. Of 390,000 or so clones in the sample, 85% to 90% were seen once. Sample: PBMCs or T cells enriched from blood (not recorded which). The receptors derive from a woman in her 50s who had recovered from COVID-19. Each CDR3 is given with its conserved first and last residue. A D gene is named only where the DNA matches it firmly. For some rows the clone size is stated as once, few or many, or as a class when expanded; others skip it.

>TRBV13|TRBJ2-1|TRBD2|NA
TGTGCCAGCAGCTTGGTGGGAGGGGCTCACCACAATGAGCAGTTCTTC
CASSLVGGAHHNEQFF
>TRBV6-1|TRBJ2-6|NA|NA
TGTGCCAGCAGTGAAGTCGGAGGGGCCTCTGGGGCCAACGTCCTGACTTTC
CASSEVGGASGANVLTF
>TRBV24-1|TRBJ2-2|NA|NA
TGTGCCACCAGTGACTCCGGGACAACGAACACCGGGGAGCTGTTTTTT
CATSDSGTTNTGELFF
>TRBV5-4|TRBJ1-4|NA|few
TGTGCCAGCAGCCCCTCGTGGAGGGAGAATGAAAAACTGTTTTTT
CASSPSWRENEKLFF
>TRBV5-6|TRBJ1-2|NA|NA
TGTGCCAGCAGCCCGTACCTAAGACTGAACTATGGCTACACCTTC
CASSPYLRLNYGYTF
>TRBV6-6|TRBJ2-2|NA|NA
TGTGCCAGCAGCGGGGGTCGCGGGGCGAACACCGGGGAGCTGTTTTTT
CASSGGRGANTGELFF
>TRBV6-5|TRBJ1-2|NA|NA
TGTGCCAGCAGTACAGCTTATGGCTACACCTTC
CASSTAYGYTF
>TRBV5-1|TRBJ1-2|NA|NA
TGCGCCAGCAGCTTGTTGCCAGGGATCGACTACACCTTC
CASSLLPGIDYTF
>TRBV9|TRBJ1-6|NA|NA
TGTGCCAGCAGCGCCCTAGCAGGGGCCAATTCACCCCTCCACTTT
CASSALAGANSPLHF
>TRBV4-1|TRBJ1-1|NA|NA
TGCGCCAGCAAATTCTCCGAGGTGAACACTGAAGCTTTCTTT
CASKFSEVNTEAFF
>TRBV28|TRBJ2-5|TRBD2|NA
TGTGCCACCCAAGAGGGACTAGCGGGGGGATACCTATACTTC
CATQEGLAGGYLYF
>TRBV28|TRBJ1-1|NA|NA
TGTGCCAGCAGTTTGCAGGGGTACACTGAAGCTTTCTTT
CASSLQGYTEAFF
>TRBV28|TRBJ1-2|NA|NA
TGTGCCAGCAGTTTAGTAGGAGGTGGCTACACCTTC
CASSLVGGGYTF
>TRBV11-1|TRBJ1-1|NA|NA
TGTGCCAGCAGCTTAGGGGCGGGGCAGTGGACTGAAGCTTTCTTT
CASSLGAGQWTEAFF
>TRBV27|TRBJ1-5|NA|NA
TGTGCCAGCAGTGACAGCTTGTTTGGCCAGCCCCAGCATTTT
CASSDSLFGQPQHF
>TRBV5-1|TRBJ1-5|NA|NA
TGCGCCAGCAGCCCGGACAACCCCACGGATCAGCCCCAGCATTTT
CASSPDNPTDQPQHF
>TRBV30|TRBJ2-3|NA|NA
TGTGCCTGGAGCGCGAAGGGGGGGCTAAGCACAGATACGCAGTATTTT
CAWSAKGGLSTDTQYF
>TRBV28|TRBJ2-7|TRBD2|NA
TGTGCCAGCAGTTTACGTAGCGGGGGGGCAGGCGAGCAGTACTTC
CASSLRSGGAGEQYF
>TRBV11-2|TRBJ1-3|TRBD1|few
TGTGCCAGCAGCTTGGGGACAGGTGGAAACACCATATATTTT
CASSLGTGGNTIYF
>TRBV3-1/TRBV3-2|TRBJ1-1|NA|NA
TGTGCCAGCAGCCAAGATAGTTGGAGTAAACCGGTAAGGGAAGCTTTCTTT
CASSQDSWSKPVREAFF
>TRBV9|TRBJ2-1|NA|NA
TGTGCCAGCAGCGTAGACCTGCGGACCTACAATGAGCAGTTCTTC
CASSVDLRTYNEQFF
>TRBV3-1/TRBV3-2|TRBJ1-2|NA|NA
TGTGCCAGCAGCCAGAAGACAGCCAGTTTTGATGGCTACACCTTC
CASSQKTASFDGYTF
>TRBV19|TRBJ1-1|NA|NA
TGTGCCAGTCGGGACACCCTGAACACTGAAGCTTTCTTT
CASRDTLNTEAFF
>TRBV10-3|TRBJ2-1|TRBD2|NA
TGTGCCATCAGTGTAGTACAGCGGGGGGGCGATTATGAGCAGTTCTTC
CAISVVQRGGDYEQFF
>TRBV3-1/TRBV3-2|TRBJ1-1|NA|NA
TGTGCCAGCAGCCAAGACTTGTTATCTGAAGCTTTCTTT
CASSQDLLSEAFF
>TRBV9|TRBJ1-2|TRBD1|NA
TGTGCCAGCAGCCCAGAGATAGGGGGCTCGACTAATGGCTACACCTTC
CASSPEIGGSTNGYTF
>TRBV5-1|TRBJ2-7|NA|once
TGCGCCAGCAGCTTAGGACTTGGCGACTACGAGCAGTACTTC
CASSLGLGDYEQYF
>TRBV19|TRBJ1-1|NA|NA
TGTGCCAGTAGTATTATCGCTCAAGGGGCTGAAGCTTTCTTT
CASSIIAQGAEAFF
>TRBV6-6|TRBJ2-5|TRBD1|few
TGTGCCAGCAGTCGATTGGACAGGGCTAGCTGGCAAGAGACCCAGTACTTC
CASSRLDRASWQETQYF
>TRBV5-5|TRBJ2-1|NA|NA
TGTGCCAGCAGCCGCATCGGGGGAACCTACAATGAGCAGTTCTTC
CASSRIGGTYNEQFF
>TRBV6-6|TRBJ2-1|TRBD2|NA
TGTGCCAGCAGTCCGACTAGCGGTTGGTCCCCGACGAGCTCCTACAATGAGCAGTTCTTC
CASSPTSGWSPTSSYNEQFF
>TRBV2|TRBJ2-5|NA|NA
TGTGCCAGCGGGGCCGACAGGTCTCAAGAGACCCAGTACTTC
CASGADRSQETQYF
>TRBV3-1/TRBV3-2|TRBJ2-7|NA|NA
TGTGCCAGCAGCCAAGACGTACAGAGCTCCTACGAGCAGTACTTC
CASSQDVQSSYEQYF
>TRBV19|TRBJ1-1|TRBD1|NA
TGTGCCAGTAGTCACGGGGACAGTATGAACACTGAAGCTTTCTTT
CASSHGDSMNTEAFF
>TRBV13|TRBJ1-2|NA|NA
TGTGCCAGCAGCTCCACTACCGGGACACCGAAGGGCTACACCTTC
CASSSTTGTPKGYTF
>TRBV12-5|TRBJ2-2|NA|NA
TGTGCTAGTGGTTTGGTACGAGGAGATTTGATGGCAGAAAAGAAATCGAACACCGGGGAGCTGTTTTTT
CASGLVRGDLMAEKKSNTGELFF
>TRBV7-8|TRBJ2-3|NA|NA
TGTGCCAGCAAGACTCGTGACTACCTAAACACAGATACGCAGTATTTT
CASKTRDYLNTDTQYF